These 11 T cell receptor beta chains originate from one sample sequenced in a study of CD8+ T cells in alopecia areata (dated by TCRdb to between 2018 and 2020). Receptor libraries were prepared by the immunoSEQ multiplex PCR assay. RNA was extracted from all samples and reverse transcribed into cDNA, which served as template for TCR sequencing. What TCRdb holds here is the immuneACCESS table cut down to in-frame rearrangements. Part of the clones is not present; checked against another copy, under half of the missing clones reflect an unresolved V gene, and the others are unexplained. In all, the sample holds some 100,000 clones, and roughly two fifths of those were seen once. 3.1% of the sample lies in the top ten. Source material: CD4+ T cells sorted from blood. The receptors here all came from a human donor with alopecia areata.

CDR3: CASSRDGTANYMNTEAFF. CDR3 in DNA: TGCGCCAGCAGCCGTGACGGGACAGCGAATTACATGAACACTGAAGCTTTCTTT. V gene TRBV4-1 combines with J gene TRBJ1-1; 7 positions match TRBD1. The CDR3 consists of 18 residues. V shed 4 bases, J shed 0 bases, and the junction held 14 bases outside the gene matches. Germline CDR1 reads MGHRA; CDR2 reads YSYEKL.

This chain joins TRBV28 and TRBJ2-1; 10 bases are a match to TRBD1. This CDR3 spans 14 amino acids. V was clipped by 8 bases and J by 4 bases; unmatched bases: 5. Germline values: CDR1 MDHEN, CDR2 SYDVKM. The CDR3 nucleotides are TGTGCCAGCTTAAGGGACAGGGGTTACAATGAGCAGTTCTTC. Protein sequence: CASLRDRGYNEQFF. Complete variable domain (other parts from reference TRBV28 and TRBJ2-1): DVKVTQSSRYLVKRTGEKVFLECVQDMDHENMFWYRQDPGLGLRLIYFSYDVKMKEKGDIPEGYSVSREKKERFSLILESASTNQTSMYLCASLRDRGYNEQFFGPGTRLTVL.

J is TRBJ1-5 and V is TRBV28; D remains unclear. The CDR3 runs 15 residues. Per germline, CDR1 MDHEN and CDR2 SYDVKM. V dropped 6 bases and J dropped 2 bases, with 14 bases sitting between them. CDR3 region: CASRPPGVGNQPQHF. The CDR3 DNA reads TGTGCCAGCAGGCCTCCTGGCGTAGGCAATCAGCCCCAGCATTTT.

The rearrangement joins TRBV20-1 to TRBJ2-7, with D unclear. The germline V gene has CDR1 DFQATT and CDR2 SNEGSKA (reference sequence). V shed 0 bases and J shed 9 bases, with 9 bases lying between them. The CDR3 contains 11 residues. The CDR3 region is CSAREKATQYF. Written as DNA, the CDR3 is TGCAGTGCTAGAGAGAAGGCTACGCAGTACTTC.

In DNA, the CDR3 is TGTGCCAGCCTTTTCGGACAGGCGCGGAACGAGCAGTACTTC. It is translated as CASLFGQARNEQYF. The chain joins TRBV6-6 to TRBJ2-7; 7 bases fit TRBD1. The CDR3 length is 14 residues. Germline trimming cut 8 bases from V and 5 bases from J; bases unmatched to any gene: 12. The germline CDR1 and CDR2 sequences are MNHNY and SVGAGI (reference sequence).

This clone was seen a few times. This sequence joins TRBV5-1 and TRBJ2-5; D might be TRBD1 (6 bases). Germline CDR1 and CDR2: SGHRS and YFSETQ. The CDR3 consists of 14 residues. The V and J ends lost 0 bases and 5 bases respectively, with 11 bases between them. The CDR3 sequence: CASSLARGKETQYF. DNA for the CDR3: TGCGCCAGCAGCTTGGCCAGGGGAAAGGAGACCCAGTACTTC.

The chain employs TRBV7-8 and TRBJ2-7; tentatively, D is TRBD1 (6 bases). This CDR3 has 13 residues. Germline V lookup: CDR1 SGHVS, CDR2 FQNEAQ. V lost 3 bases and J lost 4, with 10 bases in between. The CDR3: CASSLGARYEQYF. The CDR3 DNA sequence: TGTGCCAGCAGCTTGGGGGCCAGATACGAGCAGTACTTC.

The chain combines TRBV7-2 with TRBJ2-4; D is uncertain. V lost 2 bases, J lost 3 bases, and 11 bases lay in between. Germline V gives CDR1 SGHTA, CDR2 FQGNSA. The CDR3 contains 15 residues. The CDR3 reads CASSLPGSGKNIQYF. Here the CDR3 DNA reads TGTGCCAGCAGCTTACCGGGTTCTGGCAAAAACATTCAGTACTTC. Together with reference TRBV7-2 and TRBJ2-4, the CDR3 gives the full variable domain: GAGVSQSPSNKVTEKGKDVELRCDPISGHTALYWYRQSLGQGLEFLIYFQGNSAPDKSGLPSDRFSAERTGGSVSTLTIQRTQQEDSAVYLCASSLPGSGKNIQYFGAGTRLSVL.

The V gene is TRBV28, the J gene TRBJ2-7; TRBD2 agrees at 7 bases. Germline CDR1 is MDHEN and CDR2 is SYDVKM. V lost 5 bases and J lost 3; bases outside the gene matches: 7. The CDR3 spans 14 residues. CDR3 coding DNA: TGTGCCAGCAGTCGCCTAGTAGCGGGCTACGAGCAGTACTTC. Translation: CASSRLVAGYEQYF.

CDR3 protein: CAWSGTGGHEQYF. The CDR3 nucleotides read TGTGCCTGGAGTGGGACAGGGGGCCACGAGCAGTACTTC. The V and J genes are TRBV30 and TRBJ2-7, with 11 bases fitting TRBD1. The CDR3 has 13 amino acids. Losses at the gene ends were 1 base for V and 5 bases for J; bases not matched to a gene: 1. The germline gives CDR1 GTSNPN, CDR2 SVGIG (reference sequence). Looking up the rest from reference TRBV30 and TRBJ2-7 gives the full variable domain: SQTIHQWPATLVQPVGSPLSLECTVEGTSNPNLYWYRQAAGRGLQLLFYSVGIGQISSEVPQNLSASRPQDRQFILSSKKLLLSDSGFYLCAWSGTGGHEQYFGPGTRLTVT.

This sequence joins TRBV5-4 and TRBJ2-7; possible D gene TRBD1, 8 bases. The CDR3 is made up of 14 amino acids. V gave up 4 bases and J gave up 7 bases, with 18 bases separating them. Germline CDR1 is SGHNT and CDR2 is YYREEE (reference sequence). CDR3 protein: CASSPQGGLGEQYF. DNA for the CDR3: TGTGCCAGCAGCCCACAGGGGGGGCTCGGGGAGCAGTACTTC.